The source of this TCR beta chain is a study of blood T cell repertoires in COVID-19. Background on the study: Donors in the United States, Italy and Spain gave samples during acute or convalescent COVID-19. The analysed material was cDNA or gDNA that came from T cells, B-cell-depleted T cells, or PBMCs.

The ends were cut back, 2 bases at V and 3 bases at J, with 10 bases in the middle. CDR3 length: 15 residues. Germline V gene data show CDR1 as KGHSH and CDR2 as LQKENI. Authors' data handling: By means of reference gene primer amplification, nucleated cell counts were estimated. Measured with immunoSEQ multiplex PCR; TCRdb has only the in-frame clones, and not every one. V and J calls and clone size follow that table, whereas D and trimming were derived from the DNA. Among nearly 350,000 clones listed, about 83% were seen once. The receptor was isolated from a man aged 30 to 45 with active or convalescent COVID-19. The chain links TRBV18 to TRBJ1-4; D call uncertain. Sequencing input: peripheral blood. CDR3 coding DNA: TGTGCCAGCTCACCAGAGGACGGGGCTAATGAAAAACTGTTTTTT. It translates to CASSPEDGANEKLFF.